One sample yielded the 31 T cell receptor beta chains listed below, sequenced in a study of CD8+CD57+ T cells in acquired aplastic anemia. Before being chosen for sequencing, patients had shown CD8+CD57+ cell expansion by flow cytometry. TCR beta VDJ and CDR3 profiles were obtained from a genomic DNA template. TCRdb ran MiXCR on the reads and lists one entry per CDR3 protein. The repertoire consists of about 180,000 distinct CDR3 sequences, with approximately 48% occurring once and the leading ten covering about 1.8%. Sequencing used sorted CD4+, CD8+, or CD8+CD57+ T cells (not recorded which) from PBMCs. The receptors here all came from a human donor with aplastic anemia.

The chain has TRBV2 and TRBJ1-2; D remains unclear. Trimming shortened V by 5 bases and J by 2 bases, and 12 bases separated the two germline ends. From germline, CDR1 is SNHLY and CDR2 FYNNEI. This CDR3 is 14 amino acids long. The CDR3 bases are TGTGCCAGCAGTTTATCGGCCCAAAACTATGGCTACACCTTC. Residues: CASSLSAQNYGYTF.

This sequence joins TRBV2 and TRBJ1-3; D is unresolved. This CDR3 region has 14 residues. Germline V lookup: CDR1 SNHLY, CDR2 FYNNEI. V was pared by 1 base and J by 4 bases, with 8 bases between. The CDR3 loop reads CASSEDRVGNTIYF. CDR3 nucleotides: TGTGCCAGCAGTGAAGATAGGGTGGGAAACACCATATATTTT.

The J gene is TRBJ1-1, the V gene TRBV7-2; possibly TRBD1 for D (5 bases). CDR1 and CDR2 (germline): SGHTA, FQGNSA. Trimming shortened V by 5 bases and J by 2 bases, and 9 bases separated the two germline ends. The CDR3 extends over 13 amino acids. The CDR3 loop reads CASSGGLNTEAFF. For the CDR3, the DNA is TGTGCCAGCAGCGGGGGACTAAACACTGAAGCTTTCTTT.

This clonotype showed up just a few times. The chain links TRBV4-1 to TRBJ2-1, with 10 positions matching TRBD2. The CDR3 is 19 residues long. Losses at the gene ends were 0 bases for V and 0 bases for J; bases not matched to a gene: 8. The germline gives CDR1 MGHRA, CDR2 YSYEKL. The CDR3 DNA follows: TGCGCCAGCAGCCAAGAATCGGGGACTAGCGCCAGCTCCTACAATGAGCAGTTCTTC. Its translation: CASSQESGTSASSYNEQFF.

This clonotype appeared a few times. The rearrangement links TRBV30 to TRBJ2-2; D ambiguous. CDR1 GTSNPN and CDR2 SVGIG come from the germline V gene (reference sequence). V was cut by 5 bases and J by 0 bases, with 10 bases left in between. The CDR3 runs to 14 residues. CDR3: CAWRRFANTGELFF. The DNA of the CDR3 is TGTGCCTGGCGCCGATTTGCGAACACCGGGGAGCTGTTTTTT.

The J gene is TRBJ2-7, the V gene TRBV9, with D perhaps matching TRBD1 or TRBD2 (5 bases each). This CDR3 comprises 13 residues. Trimming took off 3 bases at V and 5 bases at J, with 12 bases between the two ends. Germline V gene data show CDR1 as SGDLS and CDR2 as YYNGEE. The CDR3 spells CASSAWVGDEQYF. Here the CDR3 DNA reads TGTGCCAGCAGCGCCTGGGTGGGGGACGAGCAGTACTTC.

V usage is TRBV12-5 and J usage is TRBJ1-1; TRBD1 agrees at 8 bases. There are 13 residues in the CDR3. Germline loops: CDR1 LGHNT, CDR2 FRNRAP. J was trimmed by 10 bases and V by 5 bases; bases with no gene match: 9. The CDR3 bases are TGTGCTAGTGGTACCCGGACAGGGCAGATAGCTTTCTTT. This encodes CASGTRTGQIAFF. Supplemented by reference TRBV12-5 and TRBJ1-1, the full variable domain reads DARVTQTPRHKVTEMGQEVTMRCQPILGHNTVFWYRQTMMQGLELLAYFRNRAPLDDSGMPKDRFSAEMPDATLATLKIQPSEPRDSAVYFCASGTRTGQIAFFGQGTRLTVV.

The chain recombines TRBV24-1 with TRBJ2-3; TRBD2 aligns across 12 bases. The CDR3 runs to 17 residues. The germline gives CDR1 KGHDR, CDR2 SFDVKD. With 0 bases clipped from V and 1 base from J, the junction kept 1 base outside the gene matches. CDR3 residues: CATSDLRTSGGTDTQYF. DNA of the CDR3: TGTGCCACCAGTGATTTGCGGACTAGCGGGGGCACAGATACGCAGTATTTT.

This clonotype was found once. This chain uses TRBV5-1 with TRBJ2-7; the D gene is possibly TRBD1 (5 bases). V was pared by 5 bases and J by 0 bases, with 9 bases between. CDR3 length: 13 residues. Germline lookup yields CDR1 SGHRS and CDR2 YFSETQ. For the CDR3, the DNA is TGCGCCAGCAGACAGGAAAGCTCCTACGAGCAGTACTTC. Translation: CASRQESSYEQYF. The whole variable domain, remainder taken from reference TRBV5-1 and TRBJ2-7, is KAGVTQTPRYLIKTRGQQVTLSCSPISGHRSVSWYQQTPGQGLQFLFEYFSETQRNKGNFPGRFSGRQFSNSRSEMNVSTLELGDSALYLCASRQESSYEQYFGPGTRLTVT.

The chain is built from TRBV13 and TRBJ2-5; 7 positions agree with TRBD1. With 5 bases clipped from V and 5 bases from J, the junction kept 5 bases outside the gene matches. The CDR3 spans 13 residues. Germline V gives CDR1 PRHDT, CDR2 FYEKMQ (reference sequence). The CDR3 region is CASSPGQVETQYF. CDR3 coding DNA: TGTGCCAGCAGCCCTGGACAGGTCGAGACCCAGTACTTC.

This clonotype appeared a few times. The chain recombines TRBV15 with TRBJ1-3; D is unresolved. V lost 3 bases and J lost 0, with 9 bases in between. CDR1 LNHNV and CDR2 YYDKDF come from the germline V gene (reference sequence). This CDR3 has 15 amino acids. Here the CDR3 reads CATSSSRSSGNTIYF. The CDR3, as DNA: TGTGCCACCAGCAGTAGTCGCAGCTCTGGAAACACCATATATTTT.

Concerning this clonotype: One end of the junction fails to match germline, which may point to a read error. V usage is TRBV29-1 and J usage is TRBJ2-5; 7 nucleotides agree with TRBD2. Germline values: CDR1 SQVTM, CDR2 ANQGSEA. The CDR3 runs 12 residues. CDR3 region: CSGAQGGETQHF. CDR3 coding DNA: TGCAGCGGGGCCCAGGGAGGGGAGACCCAGCACTTC. Using reference TRBV29-1 and TRBJ2-5 for the parts outside the CDR3, the full variable domain is SAVISQKPSRDICQRGTSLTIQCQVDSQVTMMFWYRQQPGQSLTLIATANQGSEATYESGFVIDKFPISRPNLTFSTLTVSNMSPEDSSIYLCSGAQGGETQHFGPGTRLLVL.

This clonotype has a count of ten or more. This chain links TRBV5-1 with TRBJ2-3; D possibly corresponds to TRBD2 (6 bases). The ends were cut back, 2 bases at V and 6 bases at J, with 16 bases in the middle. The CDR3 is 15 residues long. Germline-derived CDR1 and CDR2 are SGHRS and YFSETQ. The chain's CDR3 is CASSLERASPDTQYF. The CDR3 DNA sequence: TGCGCCAGCAGCTTAGAGCGGGCCTCGCCGGATACGCAGTATTTT. The variable domain in full, with the rest retrieved from reference TRBV5-1 and TRBJ2-3, is KAGVTQTPRYLIKTRGQQVTLSCSPISGHRSVSWYQQTPGQGLQFLFEYFSETQRNKGNFPGRFSGRQFSNSRSEMNVSTLELGDSALYLCASSLERASPDTQYFGPGTRLTVL.

This clonotype showed up many times. This chain links TRBV19 with TRBJ2-3; a possible D gene is TRBD2 (5 bases). The ends were cut back, 5 bases at V and 0 bases at J, with 6 bases in the middle. There are 13 residues in the CDR3. Germline CDR1 is LNHDA and CDR2 is SQIVND (reference sequence). The CDR3 nucleotides are TGTGCCAGTAGTGGCGGGAGCACAGATACGCAGTATTTT. Encoded protein: CASSGGSTDTQYF.

The chain links TRBV20-1 to TRBJ2-3; 10 bases are a match to TRBD2. Germline CDR1 reads DFQATT; CDR2 reads SNEGSKA (reference sequence). The junction had 17 bases not matched to a gene; V was cut back by 1 base and J by 1 base. The CDR3 loop spans 20 amino acids. The CDR3 nucleotides read TGCAGTGCTAGAGGCCCCTCGGGGCTAGCGGGAGTCCCCCGCACAGATACGCAGTATTTT. It is translated as CSARGPSGLAGVPRTDTQYF.

Only one count was recorded for this clonotype. This chain joins TRBV24-1 and TRBJ2-7; no definite D call. Per the germline V gene, CDR1 is KGHDR and CDR2 is SFDVKD. The CDR3 consists of 14 residues. Trimming removed 3 bases at V and 2 bases at J, with 10 bases between. CDR3 in DNA: TGTGCCACCAGTGATCCTGACATCCCCTACGAGCAGTACTTC. Translating gives CATSDPDIPYEQYF.

About this clonotype itself: One base away lies a much larger clone, so this may be a sequencing read error. The chain has TRBV5-1 and TRBJ2-2; D unclear. Germline assignment: CDR1 SGHRS and CDR2 YFSETQ. This CDR3 region has 11 residues. The CDR3 region is CTSSLSGELFF. CDR3 coding DNA: TGCACCAGCAGCTTGTCCGGGGAGCTGTTTTTT.

This clonotype showed up just a few times. The chain has TRBV20-1 and TRBJ1-6; TRBD1 matches 7 bases. The V gene's germline CDR1 is DFQATT and CDR2 SNEGSKA (reference sequence). Trimming removed 7 bases from V and 9 bases from J; junction bases left unmatched: 15. The CDR3 contains 15 residues. The CDR3 DNA reads TGCAGTGTTCGCCGGGACAGAGGAGGAAGTTCACCCCTCCACTTT. Protein sequence: CSVRRDRGGSSPLHF.

This rearrangement joins TRBV11-2 to TRBJ2-2; 7 nucleotides align to TRBD1. The CDR3 length is 16 residues. With V trimmed by 3 bases and J by 1 base, 5 bases remained unmatched. Looked up from germline, CDR1 is SGHAT and CDR2 is FQNNGV. The CDR3 coding sequence is TGTGCCAGCAGCTTTCCAGCAGGGGGGAACACCGGGGAGCTGTTTTTT. This sequence encodes CASSFPAGGNTGELFF.

This chain joins TRBV7-9 and TRBJ2-5; D is undetermined. Trimming shortened V by 4 bases and J by 4 bases, and 13 bases separated the two germline ends. This CDR3 comprises 14 residues. Germline assignment: CDR1 SEHNR and CDR2 FQNEAQ (reference sequence). This CDR3 is CASSSATRTETQYF. DNA of the CDR3: TGTGCCAGCAGCTCAGCGACACGGACAGAGACCCAGTACTTC.

This chain connects TRBV10-3 to TRBJ1-1, with D unresolved. This CDR3 contains 16 residues. Germline CDR1 and CDR2: ENHRY and SYGVKD. V gave up 6 bases and J gave up 1 base, with 18 bases separating them. The CDR3 reads CAISSDPVKKNTEAFF. As DNA, the CDR3 is TGTGCCATCAGCTCCGACCCAGTAAAAAAGAACACTGAAGCTTTCTTT.

This clonotype showed up just once. The chain joins TRBV7-8 to TRBJ2-2; D remains ambiguous. CDR1 is SGHVS, CDR2 FQNEAQ, per germline. There are 16 residues in the CDR3. V was trimmed by 1 base and J by 7 bases, leaving 16 bases between them. The DNA of the CDR3 is TGTGCCAGCAGCTTAGGGTTTGCTGATTCTCTCGGGGAGCTGTTTTTT. It is translated as CASSLGFADSLGELFF. Full variable domain (remainder filled in from reference TRBV7-8 and TRBJ2-2): GAGVSQSPRYKVAKRGQDVALRCDPISGHVSLFWYQQALGQGPEFLTYFQNEAQLDKSGLPSDRFFAERPEGSVSTLKIQRTQQEDSAVYLCASSLGFADSLGELFFGEGSRLTVL.

This clonotype has just a few counts. The chain carries TRBV29-1 and TRBJ2-1; maybe TRBD1 (6 bases). The CDR3 is 14 residues long. The V gene's germline CDR1 is SQVTM and CDR2 ANQGSEA. Trimming took off 6 bases at V and 9 bases at J, with 21 bases between the two ends. The chain's CDR3 is CSVSSGGLVGEQFF. The CDR3 DNA is TGCAGCGTGTCTAGTGGGGGCCTTGTGGGTGAGCAGTTCTTC.

V gene TRBV24-1 combines with J gene TRBJ1-2; 10 bases match TRBD1. The CDR3 covers 15 residues. The J segment lost 7 bases and the V segment lost 4 bases, leaving 8 bases of the junction unmatched. Germline lookup yields CDR1 KGHDR and CDR2 SFDVKD. The CDR3 loop reads CATSDSRQGASGYTF. The CDR3 DNA follows: TGTGCCACCAGTGACTCCAGACAGGGGGCCTCTGGCTACACCTTC.

The gene calls are TRBV29-1 and TRBJ2-1; possible D gene TRBD1, 5 bases. The ends were cut back, 5 bases at V and 0 bases at J, with 14 bases in the middle. The CDR3 spans 15 residues. Germline V gene lookup returns CDR1 SQVTM and CDR2 ANQGSEA. The CDR3 DNA is TGCAGCGTTTTAACAGGCTTCAGCTCCTACAATGAGCAGTTCTTC. Translation: CSVLTGFSSYNEQFF.

A word on this clonotype: A much larger clone lies one base from this, so it may be a read error. The V and J genes are TRBV27 and TRBJ2-7; the D is unclear. The germline V gene encodes CDR1 MNHEY and CDR2 SMNVEV (reference sequence). Trimming took off 5 bases at V and 6 bases at J, with 17 bases between the two ends. This CDR3 contains 14 residues. DNA for the CDR3: TGTGCCAGCAGTGCCAACAAAGGGTCTGGCGAGCAGTACTTC. It is translated as CASSANKGSGEQYF.

This chain's CDR3 is CSVVMGLAGWETQYF. CDR3 nucleotides: TGCAGCGTTGTCATGGGACTAGCGGGATGGGAGACCCAGTACTTC. The V gene is TRBV29-1, the J gene TRBJ2-5, with 13 bases identical to TRBD2. CDR1 and CDR2 from the germline V gene are SQVTM and ANQGSEA. The V segment lost 4 bases and the J segment 5 bases; nucleotides outside the gene matches: 7. The CDR3 is 15 residues long.

This clonotype was detected many times. As DNA, the CDR3 is TGTGCCAGCAGCCAAGATCACAGGACGTCTCAGCCCCAGCATTTT. Its protein is CASSQDHRTSQPQHF. The chain combines TRBV4-2 with TRBJ1-5, with a possible D match to TRBD1 (5 bases). CDR3 size: 15 residues. V lost 0 bases, J lost 6 bases, and 12 bases lay in between. Looked up from germline, CDR1 is LGHNA and CDR2 is YNFKEQ.

The table lists this clonotype with many counts. This chain connects TRBV7-8 to TRBJ2-3, with D hard to call. Germline V gene lookup returns CDR1 SGHVS and CDR2 FQNEAQ. V lost 1 base to trimming and J lost 6 bases, with 11 bases between them. CDR3 size: 14 residues. The CDR3 region has the DNA TGTGCCAGCAGCTTAGGTCAGCTCCGGGATACGCAGTATTTT. It translates to CASSLGQLRDTQYF. Drawing the rest from reference TRBV7-8 and TRBJ2-3, the complete variable domain is GAGVSQSPRYKVAKRGQDVALRCDPISGHVSLFWYQQALGQGPEFLTYFQNEAQLDKSGLPSDRFFAERPEGSVSTLKIQRTQQEDSAVYLCASSLGQLRDTQYFGPGTRLTVL.

This clonotype was observed many times. The chain links TRBV20-1 to TRBJ2-7; 7 nucleotides line up with TRBD2. The CDR3 extends over 14 amino acids. Germline trimming cut 4 bases from V and 5 bases from J; bases unmatched to any gene: 11. Germline CDR1 and CDR2: DFQATT and SNEGSKA (reference sequence). CDR3 coding DNA: TGCAGTGCTAATGGCGCGGGGGACCGAAACGAGCAGTACTTC. Translated: CSANGAGDRNEQYF.

This clonotype was counted only a few times. The V and J genes are TRBV10-3 and TRBJ2-7; D perhaps matches TRBD2 (5 bases). The germline CDR1 and CDR2 sequences are ENHRY and SYGVKD. The CDR3 length is 14 residues. With 4 bases removed from V and 0 bases from J, the gap between germline ends came to 10 bases. For the CDR3, the DNA is TGTGCCATCAGTGGCGGGCCTCCCTCCTACGAGCAGTACTTC. It specifies CAISGGPPSYEQYF.